The T cell receptor beta chain under discussion was sequenced for a study of cytomegalovirus exposure and HLA in healthy donors. General study results and limits: Association of a missense DCLRE1C variant with TCR beta V- and J-gene trimming was reported in a later analysis. Earlier results showed most TCR beta V segments being productive about 87% or about 30% of the time. A highly shared variant cluster was judged a likely technical artifact.

In its sample, this clone was seen a few times. Its antigen is currently unknown. This PCR relied on a set of 60 Vbeta primers and 13 Jbeta primers. Clones were read by immunoSEQ multiplex PCR, and TCRdb kept only the in-frame ones, dropping some. This sample has approximately 150,000 clones, with roughly 82% found just once. Input material: PBMCs. The TCR was taken from a woman aged 30 to 39 in good health and CMV-seronegative.

The CDR3 nucleotides are TGTGCCAGCAGCCCAACCGGGGGGGGAGAGACCCAGTACTTC. Translated: CASSPTGGGETQYF. The gene calls are TRBV5-6 and TRBJ2-5; 8 bases are a match to TRBD2. V gave up 4 bases and J gave up 4 bases; unmatched junction bases: 6. CDR3 length: 14 amino acids. Germline lookup yields CDR1 SGHDT and CDR2 YYEEEE. The variable domain in full, completed from reference TRBV5-6 and TRBJ2-5, reads DAGVTQSPTHLIKTRGQQVTLRCSPKSGHDTVSWYQQALGQGPQFIFQYYEEEERQRGNFPDRFSGHQFPNYSSELNVNALLLGDSALYLCASSPTGGGETQYFGPGTRLLVL.